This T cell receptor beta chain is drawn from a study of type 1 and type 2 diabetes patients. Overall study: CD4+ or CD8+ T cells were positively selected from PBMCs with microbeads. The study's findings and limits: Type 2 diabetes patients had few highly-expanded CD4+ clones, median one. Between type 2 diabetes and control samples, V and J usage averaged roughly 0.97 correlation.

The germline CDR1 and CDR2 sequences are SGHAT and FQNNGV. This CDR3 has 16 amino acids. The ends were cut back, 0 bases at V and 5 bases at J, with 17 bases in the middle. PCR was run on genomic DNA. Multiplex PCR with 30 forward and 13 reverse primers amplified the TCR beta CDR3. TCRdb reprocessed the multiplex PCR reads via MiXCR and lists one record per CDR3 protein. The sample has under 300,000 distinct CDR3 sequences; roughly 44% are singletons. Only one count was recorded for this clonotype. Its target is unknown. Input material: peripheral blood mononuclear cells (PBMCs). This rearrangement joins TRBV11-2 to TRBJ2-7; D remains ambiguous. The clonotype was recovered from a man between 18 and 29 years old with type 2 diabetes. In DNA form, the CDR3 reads TGTGCCAGCAGCTTAGAACCTGCGCGGCAGTCGAACGAGCAGTACTTC. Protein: CASSLEPARQSNEQYF.